The sequence of this T cell receptor (beta chain) was determined in a study of blood T cell repertoires in COVID-19. Study-level information: In each case, the material was cDNA or gDNA derived from T cells, B-cell-depleted T cells, or PBMCs.

Clinical history reported by participants formed the basis on which cohorts were assigned. Two negative PCRs, clearance, or symptom resolution were required of recovered Cohort 3 donors. Clones were read by immunoSEQ multiplex PCR, and TCRdb kept only the in-frame ones, dropping some. The sample lists about 270,000 clones; 85% to 90% were seen once. The sequenced sample consisted of PBMCs or T cells enriched from blood (not recorded which). This receptor was taken from a woman in her late teens or twenties who had recovered from COVID-19.

CDR3 amino acids: CASSLSGERLFF. CDR3 sequence (DNA): TGTGCCAGCAGTTTGTCAGGGGAGAGACTGTTTTTT. The chain carries TRBV12-3 or TRBV12-4 and TRBJ1-4; tentative D call: TRBD1 (6 bases). This CDR3 is 12 amino acids long. V lost 3 bases to trimming and J lost 13 bases, with 12 bases between them.